The following is a T cell receptor beta chain sequence with its context. As yet, its antigen is unknown. The source of the sample is a study of cytomegalovirus exposure and HLA in healthy donors. Overall study findings and caveats: A list of roughly 160 TCR beta chains associated with cytomegalovirus was given. The majority of CMV-associated TCR beta chains were reported as apparently HLA-restricted in a later analysis.

Donors sampled were nominally healthy, though unrecorded immune exposures were likely. 60 Vbeta and 13 Jbeta primers were used in PCR. The repertoire was sequenced with immunoSEQ multiplex PCR; TCRdb's copy has only in-frame clones and lacks some. The sample contains about 150,000 clones, 80% of which appear only once. The V gene end was trimmed by 2 bases and the J gene end by 2 bases; junction bases not matched to a gene: 9. Germline CDR1 reads SGDLS; CDR2 reads YYNGEE. The CDR3 extends over 17 amino acids. V is TRBV9 and J is TRBJ1-3; TRBD1 aligns across 8 bases. This receptor was identified in a woman aged 25-40 years in good health and CMV-seronegative. Specimen: PBMCs. CDR3 sequence reads: CASSVGGQGLAGNTIYF. The CDR3 DNA is TGTGCCAGCAGCGTGGGCGGACAGGGTCTGGCTGGAAACACCATATATTTT. Complete variable domain (other parts from reference TRBV9 and TRBJ1-3): DSGVTQTPKHLITATGQRVTLRCSPRSGDLSVYWYQQSLDQGLQFLIQYYNGEERAKGNILERFSAQQFPDLHSELNLSSLELGDSALYFCASSVGGQGLAGNTIYFGEGSWLTVV.